Listed below are T cell receptor beta chains from one sample, sequenced in a study of blood T cell repertoires in COVID-19. Clones were sequenced by immunoSEQ multiplex PCR, and TCRdb holds only the in-frame ones, with some missing. The sample holds 55,000 to 85,000 clones; more than 75% are singletons and the top ten take 9.5% to 15%. Sequences were obtained from peripheral blood. These receptors all stem from a human donor in a cohort sampled during active COVID-19. Both conserved end residues are part of each CDR3. A D gene is named only where the DNA matches it firmly. The size field is filled for only some rows; it gives once, few, many or a size class.

V gene: TRBV7-9
D gene: -
clone size: -
J gene: TRBJ1-1
CDR3 DNA: TGTGCCAGCAGCTTAGGACGGGAGAACACTGAAGCTTTCTTT
CDR3 protein: CASSLGRENTEAFF

V gene: TRBV18
D gene: -
clone size: -
J gene: TRBJ1-1
CDR3 DNA: TGTGCCAGCTCACCTTCGGGGCAGGGGAAGGACACTGAAGCTTTCTTT
CDR3 protein: CASSPSGQGKDTEAFF

V gene: TRBV2
D gene: -
clone size: -
J gene: TRBJ2-3
CDR3 DNA: TGTGCCAGCAAAGCGGTTACAGATACGCAGTATTTT
CDR3 protein: CASKAVTDTQYF

V gene: TRBV6-5
D gene: TRBD1
clone size: -
J gene: TRBJ1-3
CDR3 DNA: TGTGCCAGCAGTCCGACAGGGACCGGTGGAAACACCATATATTTT
CDR3 protein: CASSPTGTGGNTIYF

V gene: TRBV7-9
D gene: TRBD1
clone size: -
J gene: TRBJ2-3
CDR3 DNA: TGTGCCAGCAGCCCCGGGACAGGGGAGGAAGATACGCAGTATTTT
CDR3 protein: CASSPGTGEEDTQYF

V gene: TRBV14
D gene: -
clone size: many
J gene: TRBJ1-1
CDR3 DNA: TGTGCCAGCAGCCAAGGCGGGGGGCTAAGCGCTGAAGCTTTCTTT
CDR3 protein: CASSQGGGLSAEAFF

V gene: TRBV3-1/TRBV3-2
D gene: -
clone size: -
J gene: TRBJ2-3
CDR3 DNA: TGTGCCAGCAGCCAAGGAACAGGGACGGATACGCAGTATTTT
CDR3 protein: CASSQGTGTDTQYF

V gene: TRBV7-3
D gene: -
clone size: -
J gene: TRBJ2-3
CDR3 DNA: TGTGCCAGCAGCTTAAGCGGGGCTCGACGAAGCACAGATACGCAGTATTTT
CDR3 protein: CASSLSGARRSTDTQYF

V gene: TRBV2
D gene: -
clone size: -
J gene: TRBJ1-4
CDR3 DNA: TGTGCCAGCAGTGGCAGGGTCCCCGGGGAAAAACTGTTTTTT
CDR3 protein: CASSGRVPGEKLFF

V gene: TRBV7-9
D gene: -
clone size: few
J gene: TRBJ1-1
CDR3 DNA: TGTGCCAGCAGCTCACTGCAAACAGTAATCGGAGAAGCTTTCTTT
CDR3 protein: CASSSLQTVIGEAFF

V gene: TRBV7-2
D gene: -
clone size: few
J gene: TRBJ1-5
CDR3 DNA: TGTGCCAGCAGCTTAGAGGGGAATAGCAATCAGCCCCAGCATTTT
CDR3 protein: CASSLEGNSNQPQHF